The entry below gives a single T cell receptor (beta chain) sequence along with its context. Antigen unknown. This record belongs to a study of shared clonotypes between healthy human individuals. General study results and limits: Since donors were few, the genetic and exposure-history diversity represented was limited. Shared clonotypes: roughly 4.7% naive CD4, roughly 4% naive CD8, 2.3% memory CD4, approximately 0.41% memory CD8. Generally, naive subsets (rather than memory subsets) showed larger estimated richness.

Sequencing was at deep level. Repertoires were generated with immunoSEQ multiplex PCR, while TCRdb's copy carries only in-frame clones and drops some. This sample has over 2 million clones, with 90% to 95% found just once. Trimming removed 2 bases at V and 8 bases at J, with 12 bases between. In germline, CDR1 is ENHRY, CDR2 SYGVKD. The CDR3 consists of 14 residues. J is TRBJ1-4 and V is TRBV10-3; D remains ambiguous. This TCR was recovered from a man younger than 30 in good health. Source material: naive CD4+ T cells sorted from blood. Sample subset: CD45RA+ positively selected. The CDR3 sequence: CAISEVGGLEKLFF. CDR3 in DNA: TGTGCCATCAGTGAGGTTGGAGGACTGGAAAAACTGTTTTTT.